Shown below are 22 T cell receptor beta chains from a single sample sequenced in a study of T cell responses to AZD1222 COVID-19 vaccine. The table came from immunoSEQ multiplex PCR; TCRdb's copy has only in-frame clones and leaves some out. In the table there are roughly 130,000 clones, 94% of which are singletons. Sequences were derived from peripheral blood, sampled on day 0 of AZD1222 vaccination. The receptors come from an adult in good health.

The rearrangement joins TRBV7-9 to TRBJ2-5; 7 nucleotides match TRBD1. CDR3 size: 16 residues. Germline CDR1 SEHNR, CDR2 FQNEAQ (reference sequence). Trimming removed 3 bases from V and 5 bases from J; junction bases left unmatched: 12. The CDR3 bases are TGTGCCAGCAGCTTCGACAGGGACCCCCTAAAGGAGACCCAGTACTTC. Translated: CASSFDRDPLKETQYF.

V gene TRBV18 combines with J gene TRBJ1-1; unclear D gene. CDR1 is KGHSH, CDR2 LQKENI, per germline. Trimming cost V 7 bases and J 8 bases, with 26 bases left between them. This CDR3 region has 16 residues. CDR3 loop: CASFNAGQALTGEAFF. The CDR3 DNA sequence: TGTGCCAGCTTCAACGCCGGTCAAGCGCTTACGGGGGAAGCTTTCTTT.

The chain carries TRBV2 and TRBJ1-6, with D hard to call. This CDR3 comprises 13 residues. V was pared by 6 bases and J by 9 bases, with 12 bases between. Germline V gene lookup returns CDR1 SNHLY and CDR2 FYNNEI. The CDR3 is CASRGPVGSPLHF. CDR3 bases: TGTGCCAGCAGGGGCCCGGTGGGTTCACCCCTCCACTTT. The variable domain in full, completed from reference TRBV2 and TRBJ1-6, reads EPEVTQTPSHQVTQMGQEVILRCVPISNHLYFYWYRQILGQKVEFLVSFYNNEISEKSEIFDDQFSVERPDGSNFTLKIRSTKLEDSAMYFCASRGPVGSPLHFGNGTRLTVT.

This sequence joins TRBV18 and TRBJ2-5, with 9 nucleotides matching TRBD1. Germline trimming cut 3 bases from V and 1 base from J; bases unmatched to any gene: 6. This CDR3 has 16 amino acids. The germline CDR1 and CDR2 sequences are KGHSH and LQKENI. CDR3 residues: CASSPRQGGGQETQYF. CDR3 sequence (DNA): TGTGCCAGCTCACCCCGACAGGGGGGTGGCCAAGAGACCCAGTACTTC.

The rearrangement uses TRBV3-1 (or the pseudogene TRBV3-2) and TRBJ1-1; D is unclear. Germline V gene sequence: CDR1 LGHDT, CDR2 YNNKEL (reference sequence). This CDR3 comprises 13 residues. Trimming removed 0 bases at V and 10 bases at J, with 12 bases between. The CDR3 nucleotides read TGTGCCAGCAGCCAAGATCAGAGGAAAGGAGCTTTCTTT. It translates to CASSQDQRKGAFF.

This rearrangement joins TRBV27 to TRBJ1-5, with D tentatively TRBD1 (5 bases). This CDR3 is built from 15 residues. V shed 3 bases and J shed 2 bases, with 11 bases lying between them. Looked up from germline, CDR1 is MNHEY and CDR2 is SMNVEV (reference sequence). CDR3 amino acids: CASSFLGAGNQPQHF. The CDR3 region has the DNA TGTGCCAGCAGTTTTCTAGGGGCTGGCAATCAGCCCCAGCATTTT.

The V gene is TRBV19, the J gene TRBJ2-5; D is possibly TRBD2 (6 bases). This CDR3 is built from 15 residues. V was pared by 4 bases and J by 1 base, with 13 bases between. In germline, CDR1 is LNHDA, CDR2 SQIVND (reference sequence). The CDR3 sequence is CASSTYRDSQETQYF. CDR3 sequence (DNA): TGTGCCAGTAGTACCTACCGGGACTCCCAAGAGACCCAGTACTTC.

The chain carries TRBV11-2 and TRBJ1-3; weak D call: TRBD1 (6 bases). Trimming took off 5 bases at V and 9 bases at J, with 23 bases between the two ends. This CDR3 is 16 amino acids long. The V gene's germline CDR1 is SGHAT and CDR2 FQNNGV. CDR3 nucleotides: TGTGCCAGCAGCGCTATTACAGGGAACGCTGTTGGCACCATATATTTT. This translates into CASSAITGNAVGTIYF.

V gene TRBV14 combines with J gene TRBJ2-1; D gene unclear. Germline CDR1 SGHDN, CDR2 FVKESK. There are 13 residues in the CDR3. V lost 3 bases and J 3 bases, leaving 6 bases between the germline ends. CDR3 DNA sequence: TGTGCCAGCAGCCAGGGCTACTACAATGAGCAGTTCTTC. It specifies CASSQGYYNEQFF.

This clone was seen only once. The rearrangement uses TRBV9 and TRBJ1-2; D gene unclear. Germline loops: CDR1 SGDLS, CDR2 YYNGEE. Deletions cut 0 bases from V and 8 bases from J, with 5 bases between. The CDR3 consists of 11 residues. In nucleotides, the CDR3 is TGTGCCAGCAGCGTAGGTGGAGGCTACACCTTC. This translates into CASSVGGGYTF.

This chain joins TRBV5-4 and TRBJ1-1, with 8 bases identical to TRBD1. The CDR3 has 13 amino acids. Trimming took 10 bases from V and 3 from J; bases not matched to a gene: 8. Germline-derived CDR1 and CDR2 are SGHNT and YYREEE (reference sequence). This CDR3 is CAVGVRGHTEAFF. The CDR3 bases are TGTGCCGTAGGGGTCAGGGGGCACACTGAAGCTTTCTTT.

This rearrangement joins TRBV2 to TRBJ2-1, with TRBD1 matching over 8 bases. Germline CDR1 and CDR2: SNHLY and FYNNEI. This CDR3 has 15 residues. With V trimmed by 8 bases and J by 4 bases, 10 bases remained unmatched. The CDR3 loop reads CASESDRGRYNEQFF. The DNA for the CDR3 is TGTGCCAGCGAAAGTGACAGGGGTCGATACAATGAGCAGTTCTTC.

V and J are TRBV2 and TRBJ1-2, with D unclear. V was pared by 8 bases and J by 6 bases, with 16 bases between. The germline CDR1 and CDR2 sequences are SNHLY and FYNNEI. CDR3 length: 13 amino acids. CDR3 bases: TGTGCCAGCGGCAGTGTCCTGAGGGATGGCTACACCTTC. It is translated as CASGSVLRDGYTF.

This clone was counted a single time. The chain employs TRBV12-3 or TRBV12-4 and TRBJ2-5; 8 bases are shared with TRBD2. Germline trimming cut 6 bases from V and 5 bases from J; bases unmatched to any gene: 5. The CDR3 is 13 residues long. Written as DNA, the CDR3 is TGTGCCAGCAGGGCGGGAGGATGGGAGACCCAGTACTTC. The encoded protein is CASRAGGWETQYF.

This chain links TRBV7-9 with TRBJ2-1; D is possibly TRBD1 (6 bases). Trimming removed 5 bases from V and 8 bases from J, with 22 bases in between. Germline lookup yields CDR1 SEHNR and CDR2 FQNEAQ (reference sequence). The CDR3 has 16 amino acids. The chain's CDR3 is CASSIETGRFSHEQFF. The CDR3 nucleotides read TGTGCCAGCAGCATTGAGACAGGCCGATTCTCCCATGAGCAGTTCTTC.

V gene TRBV21-1 combines with J gene TRBJ2-3; TRBD1 was called by the table and not checked on the DNA. TRBV21-1 is termed a pseudogene. The CDR3 sequence is 18 residues long. CDR3 sequence reads: CASSKQAKPTFSTDTQYF. The CDR3 DNA reads as TGTGCCAGCAGCAAACAGGCAAAGCCTACTTTTAGCACAGATACGCAGTATTTT.

CDR3 in amino acids: CATTGGSAYEQYF. DNA of the CDR3: TGTGCCACCACCGGTGGCTCTGCCTACGAGCAGTACTTC. The chain carries TRBV6-5 and TRBJ2-7; D is unresolved. CDR3 length: 13 amino acids. V lost 10 bases and J 2 bases, leaving 15 bases between the germline ends. Germline V gene data show CDR1 as MNHEY and CDR2 as SVGAGI.

The count of this clone is one. V and J are TRBV5-1 and TRBJ2-2; perhaps TRBD2 as D (5 bases). Germline V gene lookup returns CDR1 SGHRS and CDR2 YFSETQ. The CDR3 is 17 amino acids. V was clipped by 0 bases and J by 4 bases, with 16 bases between them. CDR3 nucleotides: TGCGCCAGCAGCTTGGCCGGACCCGGACTGAGCACCGGGGAGCTGTTTTTT. The encoded protein is CASSLAGPGLSTGELFF. The complete variable domain, with remaining parts taken from reference TRBV5-1 and TRBJ2-2, reads KAGVTQTPRYLIKTRGQQVTLSCSPISGHRSVSWYQQTPGQGLQFLFEYFSETQRNKGNFPGRFSGRQFSNSRSEMNVSTLELGDSALYLCASSLAGPGLSTGELFFGEGSRLTVL.

V and J are TRBV18 and TRBJ2-7; 8 bases align to TRBD2. Germline lookup yields CDR1 KGHSH and CDR2 LQKENI. The CDR3 is 16 residues long. The junction had 7 bases not matched to a gene; V was cut back by 1 base and J by 2 bases. CDR3 nucleotides: TGTGCCAGCTCACCACAGGGTAGCGGGATCGCCTACGAGCAGTACTTC. It specifies CASSPQGSGIAYEQYF.

V usage is TRBV5-1 and J usage is TRBJ2-7; TRBD1 matches 9 bases. The length of the CDR3 is 14 residues. Trimming removed 4 bases from V and 2 bases from J; junction bases left unmatched: 4. Germline values: CDR1 SGHRS, CDR2 YFSETQ. The CDR3 sequence is CASSTGTGTYEQYF. The CDR3 DNA sequence: TGCGCCAGCAGCACCGGGACAGGGACCTACGAGCAGTACTTC.

This rearrangement joins TRBV10-2 to TRBJ2-7; tentative D call: TRBD1 (7 bases). CDR1 is WSHSY and CDR2 is SAAADI in the germline V gene. V was trimmed by 2 bases and J by 5 bases, leaving 16 bases between them. The CDR3 totals 15 residues. The CDR3 region is CASSEHAGGGHEQYF. The CDR3 nucleotides read TGCGCCAGCAGTGAGCACGCAGGGGGAGGCCACGAGCAGTACTTC.

The gene calls are TRBV5-5 and TRBJ1-4; a weak D match, TRBD1 (6 bases). Between the trimmed V and J ends, which lost 4 bases and 2 bases, there was a span of 12 bases. Germline CDR1 SGHKS, CDR2 YYEKEE (reference sequence). This CDR3 is 15 amino acids long. This chain's CDR3 is CASSPGHTTNEKLFF. The DNA for the CDR3 is TGTGCCAGCAGCCCGGGACATACGACTAATGAAAAACTGTTTTTT.